The rows below give T cell receptor beta chains drawn from one sample of a study of blood T cell repertoires in COVID-19. Clones were read by immunoSEQ multiplex PCR, and TCRdb kept only the in-frame ones, dropping some. The sample gives more than 100,000 clones, around four fifths of which show up once; about 2.2% is in the top ten. Specimen: PBMCs or T cells enriched from blood (not recorded which). The origin of the receptors is a middle-aged man with acute COVID-19. Both conserved end residues are part of each CDR3. D genes are given only for firm matches. Size is stated for part of the rows, as once, few or many counts, or as a class when the clone is expanded.

j_call v_call cdr3_length d_call clone_size cdr3_nt cdr3_aa
TRBJ2-2 TRBV3-1/TRBV3-2 16 TRBD2 few TGTGCCAGCAGCCTCCAGCGGGGTAAGAACACCGGGGAGCTGTTTTTT CASSLQRGKNTGELFF
TRBJ1-5 TRBV6-5 15 . . TGTGCCAGCAGTTACTCCGCGGAAAGCAATCAGCCCCAGCATTTT CASSYSAESNQPQHF
TRBJ2-5 TRBV11-2 11 . . TGTGCCAGCAGTTTACTAGAGACCCAGTACTTC CASSLLETQYF
TRBJ1-2 TRBV6-5 14 TRBD1 . TGTGCCAGCAGTTGGACAGGGGATAACTATGGCTACACCTTC CASSWTGDNYGYTF
TRBJ2-5 TRBV4-2 13 . . TGTGCCAGCAGCCAACTACCTCAAGAGACCCAGTACTTC CASSQLPQETQYF
TRBJ2-7 TRBV2 14 TRBD2 . TGTGCCAGCAACCTAGCGGGTATCTCCTACGAGCAGTACTTC CASNLAGISYEQYF
TRBJ1-1 TRBV6-2/TRBV6-3 14 . . TGTGCCAGCAGTCCCTACAGGCGGGGCACTGAAGCTTTCTTT CASSPYRRGTEAFF
TRBJ2-1 TRBV28 13 TRBD2 . TGTGCCAGCAGTCCGGGACTAGCGGGAGTACGGTTCTTC CASSPGLAGVRFF
TRBJ2-7 TRBV27 15 . once TGTGCTAGCAGTTCTTGGCAGGGCTTAACACGCGAGCAGTACTTC CASSSWQGLTREQYF
TRBJ1-3 TRBV5-5 15 . . TGTGCCAGCAGCTTCTTTTTGAGCTCTGGAAACACCATATATTTT CASSFFLSSGNTIYF
TRBJ2-7 TRBV20-1 11 . . TGCAGTGCTAGTTCTGGGCACGAGCAGTACTTC CSASSGHEQYF
TRBJ1-6 TRBV3-1/TRBV3-2 13 . . TGTGCCAGCAGCCCGAACAGGGTTTCACCCCTCCACTTT CASSPNRVSPLHF
TRBJ2-7 TRBV11-2 14 TRBD1 . TGTGCCAGCAGCTTAGGGACAGGGAGGTACGAGCAGTACTTC CASSLGTGRYEQYF
TRBJ1-5 TRBV2 14 . . TGTGCCAGCAGTATGCAGCTAGATAATCAGCCCCAGCATTTT CASSMQLDNQPQHF
TRBJ2-7 TRBV11-2 13 . . TGTGCCAGCAGCTTCCTTACGACAGCCGAGCAGTACTTC CASSFLTTAEQYF
TRBJ2-3 TRBV5-1 18 TRBD2 . TGCGCCAGCAGCTTGGCCGGGCTAGCGGGAGTTAGCACAGATACGCAGTATTTT CASSLAGLAGVSTDTQYF
TRBJ1-1 TRBV6-5 14 . . TGTGCCAGCAGGGGCAGGGGACCTTACACTGAAGCTTTCTTT CASRGRGPYTEAFF
TRBJ1-1 TRBV9 14 . . TGTGCCAGCAGCACTCAGGGGCGAGGCACTGAAGCTTTCTTT CASSTQGRGTEAFF
TRBJ1-2 TRBV2 13 TRBD1 . TGTGCCAGCAGGGGACAGACTAACTATGGCTACACCTTC CASRGQTNYGYTF
TRBJ1-1 TRBV11-3 12 . . TGTGCCAGCAGCCTAGAAAGGGGTGAAGCTTTCTTT CASSLERGEAFF
TRBJ2-5 TRBV5-6 14 . . TGTGCCAGCATCAAAGAACAGGGTGGGGAGACCCAGTACTTC CASIKEQGGETQYF
TRBJ1-5 TRBV3-1/TRBV3-2 15 . . TGTGCCAGCAGCCAAGGAAGGGGTAACAATCAGCCCCAGCATTTT CASSQGRGNNQPQHF
TRBJ2-3 TRBV10-3 14 . . TGTGCCATCGTCGCGGGGACTAGCACAGATACGCAGTATTTT CAIVAGTSTDTQYF
TRBJ2-7 TRBV18 17 TRBD2 . TGTGCCAGCTCACTGAATCTAGCGGGAGGGCTCGCCTACGAGCAGTACTTC CASSLNLAGGLAYEQYF
TRBJ2-7 TRBV5-1 14 . . TGCGCCAGCAAAGTGGACTCCCTCACCTACGAGCAGTACTTC CASKVDSLTYEQYF
TRBJ1-1 TRBV5-4 17 TRBD1 . TGTGCCAGCATCCTAAACCGGGACAGGGCCTTAGGCACTGAAGCTTTCTTT CASILNRDRALGTEAFF
TRBJ2-7 TRBV29-1 13 TRBD1 . TGCAGCGTTGAAACGGACAGGGTCTACGAGCAGTACTTC CSVETDRVYEQYF
TRBJ1-2 TRBV5-6 16 . . TGTGCCAGCAGCCTTCTCTTGGGGGGGAAAGACTATGGCTACACCTTC CASSLLLGGKDYGYTF
TRBJ1-6 TRBV3-1/TRBV3-2 15 TRBD1 few TGTGCCAGCAGCCCCGGAGGGGGCCTTAATTCACCCCTCCACTTT CASSPGGGLNSPLHF
TRBJ1-4 TRBV4-2 16 TRBD1 many TGTGCCAGCAGCCAAGACAAAGGACAGGGTTTTGAAAAACTGTTTTTT CASSQDKGQGFEKLFF
TRBJ2-7 TRBV2 13 TRBD2 . TGTGCCAGCAGTTTGAGCGGGAAAGACGAGCAGTACTTC CASSLSGKDEQYF
TRBJ2-7 TRBV6-2/TRBV6-3 14 TRBD1 . TGTGCCAGCAGTACACAATTTACACAGGGGGAGCAGTACTTC CASSTQFTQGEQYF
TRBJ2-7 TRBV3-1/TRBV3-2 19 . . TGTGCCAGCAGCCAAGGCGACAGGAAGTATTTCGAATCGGTATACGAGCAGTACTTC CASSQGDRKYFESVYEQYF
TRBJ1-1 TRBV7-2 16 . . TGTGCCAGCAGCTTACTGCCAGGGGCAATGAACACTGAAGCTTTCTTT CASSLLPGAMNTEAFF
TRBJ1-6 TRBV7-9 15 TRBD1 . TGTGCCAGCAGCCCCGGGACAGGGGATAATTCACCCCTCCACTTT CASSPGTGDNSPLHF
TRBJ2-5 TRBV5-1 14 . . TGCGCCAGCAGCCCAGACACCATTCAAGAGACCCAGTACTTC CASSPDTIQETQYF
TRBJ2-7 TRBV30 14 TRBD1 . TGTGCCTGGAGCGGGGGACAGGGGCCCTACGAGCAGTACTTC CAWSGGQGPYEQYF
TRBJ1-2 TRBV7-3 13 TRBD1 once TGTGCCAGCAGCTTGGGACAGTCTAATGGCTACACCTTC CASSLGQSNGYTF
TRBJ2-2 TRBV7-2 16 . . TGTGCCAGCAGCTTAGCGCAAATCGGGAACACCGGGGAGCTGTTTTTT CASSLAQIGNTGELFF
TRBJ1-3 TRBV30 14 . . TGTGCCTGGAGTGCAGGGGCCGATGGAAACACCATATATTTT CAWSAGADGNTIYF
TRBJ1-1 TRBV6-5 16 . . TGTGCCAGCAGTTATCGGCGGATCGACCCGAACACTGAAGCTTTCTTT CASSYRRIDPNTEAFF
TRBJ1-6 TRBV7-9 15 . . TGTGCCAGCAGCTCTTCGACAGGTGGAGATTCACCCCTCCACTTT CASSSSTGGDSPLHF
TRBJ2-7 TRBV6-5 14 . . TGTGCCAGCAGCTCCCTAGCCTCCGGGGACGAGCAGTACTTC CASSSLASGDEQYF
TRBJ1-2 TRBV30 11 . . TGTGCCTGGAGTCAAAACTATGGCTACACCTTC CAWSQNYGYTF